The entry below describes one T cell receptor beta chain. The data belong to a study of cytomegalovirus exposure and HLA in healthy donors. The assay was immunoSEQ multiplex PCR, and TCRdb's table has in-frame clones only and misses some. This repertoire shows over 250,000 clones, 80% to 90% found once; its top ten account for 1%. CDR1 and CDR2 (germline): SGHNT, YYREEE (reference sequence). CDR3 length equals 14 residues. V was clipped by 6 bases and J by 1 base; unmatched bases: 6. The chain is built from TRBV5-4 and TRBJ1-1, with TRBD1 matching 7 bases. Sequencing was done on a sample of PBMCs. The clonotype comes from a woman aged 18-29 years in good health and CMV-seronegative. The CDR3, as DNA: TGTGCCAGCAAGCTAACAGGGGAGAACACTGAAGCTTTCTTT. Its protein is CASKLTGENTEAFF.